The source of this T cell receptor (beta chain) is a study of blood T cell repertoires in COVID-19. The table came from immunoSEQ multiplex PCR; TCRdb's copy has only in-frame clones and leaves some out. Counted here are about 81,000 clones, approximately 88% occurring once; the ten biggest clones make up 7.3%. Per germline, CDR1 SGHTA and CDR2 FQGTGA. The length of the CDR3 is 18 residues. The J segment lost 1 base and the V segment lost 5 bases, leaving 12 bases of the junction unmatched. The chain recombines TRBV7-3 with TRBJ2-2; 8 bases match TRBD1. Input material: peripheral blood. This clonotype was obtained from an older man with acute or convalescent COVID-19. The CDR3 region has the DNA TGTGCCAGCAGCCAGAATCCAGGGGGCCCCCAGAACACCGGGGAGCTGTTTTTT. It is translated as CASSQNPGGPQNTGELFF.